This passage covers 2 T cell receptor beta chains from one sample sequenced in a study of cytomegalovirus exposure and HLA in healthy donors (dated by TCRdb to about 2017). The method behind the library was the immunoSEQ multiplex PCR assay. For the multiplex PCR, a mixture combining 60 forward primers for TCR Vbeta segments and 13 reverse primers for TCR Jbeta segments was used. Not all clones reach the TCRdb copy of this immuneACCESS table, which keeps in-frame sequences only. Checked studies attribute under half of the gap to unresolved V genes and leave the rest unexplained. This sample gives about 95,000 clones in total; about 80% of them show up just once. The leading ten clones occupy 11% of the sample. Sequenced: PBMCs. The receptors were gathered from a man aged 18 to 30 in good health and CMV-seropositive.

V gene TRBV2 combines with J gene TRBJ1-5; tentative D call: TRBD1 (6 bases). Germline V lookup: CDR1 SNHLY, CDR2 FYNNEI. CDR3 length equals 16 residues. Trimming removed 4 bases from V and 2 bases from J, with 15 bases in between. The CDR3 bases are TGTGCCAGCAGTGGTGGGGCAGGGGAAGGCAATCAGCCCCAGCATTTT. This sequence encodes CASSGGAGEGNQPQHF.

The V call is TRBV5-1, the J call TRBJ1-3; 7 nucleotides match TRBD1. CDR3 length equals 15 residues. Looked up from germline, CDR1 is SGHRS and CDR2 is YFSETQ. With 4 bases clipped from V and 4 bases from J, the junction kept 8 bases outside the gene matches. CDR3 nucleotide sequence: TGCGCCAGCAGCCTCCAGACAGGGACGGGAAACACCATATATTTT. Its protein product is CASSLQTGTGNTIYF.